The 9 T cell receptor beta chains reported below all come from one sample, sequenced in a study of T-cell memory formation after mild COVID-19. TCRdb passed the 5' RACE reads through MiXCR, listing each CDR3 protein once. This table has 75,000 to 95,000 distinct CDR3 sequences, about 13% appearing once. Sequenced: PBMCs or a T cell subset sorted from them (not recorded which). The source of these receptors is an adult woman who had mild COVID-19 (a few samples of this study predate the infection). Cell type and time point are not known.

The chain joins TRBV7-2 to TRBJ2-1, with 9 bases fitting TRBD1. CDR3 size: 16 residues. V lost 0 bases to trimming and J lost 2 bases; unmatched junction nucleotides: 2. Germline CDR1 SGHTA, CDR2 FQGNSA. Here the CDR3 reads CASSLARDRAYNEQFF. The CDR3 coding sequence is TGTGCCAGCAGCTTAGCGAGGGACAGGGCCTACAATGAGCAGTTCTTC. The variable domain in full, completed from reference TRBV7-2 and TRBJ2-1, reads GAGVSQSPSNKVTEKGKDVELRCDPISGHTALYWYRQSLGQGLEFLIYFQGNSAPDKSGLPSDRFSAERTGGSVSTLTIQRTQQEDSAVYLCASSLARDRAYNEQFFGPGTRLTVL.

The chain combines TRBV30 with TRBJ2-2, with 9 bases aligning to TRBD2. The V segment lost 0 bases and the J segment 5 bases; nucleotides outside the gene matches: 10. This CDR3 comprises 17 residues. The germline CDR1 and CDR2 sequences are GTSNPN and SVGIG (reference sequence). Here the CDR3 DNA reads TGTGCCTGGAGTGTAAAGCGTTGGCTAGCGGGAACCGGGGAGCTGTTTTTT. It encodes CAWSVKRWLAGTGELFF.

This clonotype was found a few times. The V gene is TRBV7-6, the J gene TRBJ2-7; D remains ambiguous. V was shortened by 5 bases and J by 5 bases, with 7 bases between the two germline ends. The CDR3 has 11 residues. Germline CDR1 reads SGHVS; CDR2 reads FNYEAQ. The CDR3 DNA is TGTGCCAGCAGCGATACACACGAGCAGTACTTC. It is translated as CASSDTHEQYF.

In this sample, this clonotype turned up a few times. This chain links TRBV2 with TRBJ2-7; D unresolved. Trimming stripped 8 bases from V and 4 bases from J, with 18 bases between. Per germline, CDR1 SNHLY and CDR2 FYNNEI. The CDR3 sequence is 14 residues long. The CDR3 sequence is CASSTPGRWYEQYF. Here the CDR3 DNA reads TGTGCCAGCTCCACCCCGGGCAGGTGGTACGAGCAGTACTTC.

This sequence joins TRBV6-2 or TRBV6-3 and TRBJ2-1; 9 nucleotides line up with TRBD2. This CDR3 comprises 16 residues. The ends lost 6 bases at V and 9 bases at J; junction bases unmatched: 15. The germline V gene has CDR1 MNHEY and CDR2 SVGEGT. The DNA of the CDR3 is TGTGCCAGCAGACCCCAGGCGCGGGGGGGCCAGGCTGAGCAGTTCTTC. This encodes CASRPQARGGQAEQFF.

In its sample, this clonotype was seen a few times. The CDR3 nucleotides read TGTGCCAGCAGCCACCCAATGACAGGGAACACCGGGGAGCTGTTTTTT. The encoded protein is CASSHPMTGNTGELFF. This rearrangement joins TRBV7-9 to TRBJ2-2; tentatively, D is TRBD1 (6 bases). Germline CDR1 is SEHNR and CDR2 is FQNEAQ (reference sequence). The CDR3 loop spans 16 amino acids. V lost 5 bases to trimming and J lost 1 base, with 14 bases between them. Drawing the rest from reference TRBV7-9 and TRBJ2-2, the complete variable domain is DTGVSQNPRHKITKRGQNVTFRCDPISEHNRLYWYRQTLGQGPEFLTYFQNEAQLEKSRLLSDRFSAERPKGSFSTLEIQRTEQGDSAMYLCASSHPMTGNTGELFFGEGSRLTVL.

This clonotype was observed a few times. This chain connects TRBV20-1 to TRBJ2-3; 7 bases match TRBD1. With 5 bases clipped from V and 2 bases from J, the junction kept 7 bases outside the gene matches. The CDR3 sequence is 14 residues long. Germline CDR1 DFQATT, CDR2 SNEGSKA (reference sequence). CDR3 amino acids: CSADDRAATDTQYF. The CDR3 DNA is TGCAGTGCTGACGACAGGGCGGCCACAGATACGCAGTATTTT.

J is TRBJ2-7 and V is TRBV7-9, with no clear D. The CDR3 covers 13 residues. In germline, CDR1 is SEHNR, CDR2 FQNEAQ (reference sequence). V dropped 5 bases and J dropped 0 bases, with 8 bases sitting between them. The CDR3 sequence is CASSGPYSYEQYF. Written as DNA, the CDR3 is TGTGCCAGCAGCGGTCCCTACTCCTACGAGCAGTACTTC.

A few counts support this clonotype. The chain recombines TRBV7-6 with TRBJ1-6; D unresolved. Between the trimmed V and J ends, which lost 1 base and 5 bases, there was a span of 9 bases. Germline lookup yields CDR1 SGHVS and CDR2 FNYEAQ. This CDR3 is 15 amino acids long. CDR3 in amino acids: CASSLGWQNNSPLHF. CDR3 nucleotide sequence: TGTGCCAGCAGCTTAGGGTGGCAGAATAATTCACCCCTCCACTTT.